This T cell receptor beta chain was sequenced during a study of cytomegalovirus exposure and HLA in healthy donors. CDR3 length equals 15 residues. In germline, CDR1 is SEHNR, CDR2 FQNEAQ (reference sequence). Trimming took 3 bases from V and 1 from J; bases not matched to a gene: 3. The study ran its PCR with 60 Vbeta and 13 Jbeta primers. TCRdb's table, derived via immunoSEQ multiplex PCR, lists solely in-frame clones and lacks some. Of 100,000 to 130,000 clones listed, about 84% are singletons. This TCR was sampled from a man younger than 40 in good health and CMV-seronegative. The V gene is TRBV7-9, the J gene TRBJ2-7, with 10 bases identical to TRBD2. Sequencing was carried out using PBMCs. The CDR3 nucleotides are TGTGCCAGCAGCTTGCCTAGCGGGAGTTCCTACGAGCAGTACTTC. Amino acids: CASSLPSGSSYEQYF.